Detailed here is one T cell receptor (beta chain). Its antigen is unidentified. The protocol was immunoSEQ multiplex PCR, while the TCRdb copy is restricted to in-frame clones and leaves out a portion. The profile shows over 15,000 clones, around 77% of them singletons. The data are from a study of CD4 T cells in relation to SARS-CoV-2 and coronaviruses. Across the whole study: After roughly 9 days of antigen culture, PBMC TCR beta CDR3s were sequenced. No peptide or an HIV-1 Nef peptide pool served as negative control. Study observations and caveats: Each donor contributed either pre-pandemic or post-infection samples, not both.

CD4+ T cells from unexposed donors were obtained before the COVID-19 pandemic (2011-2018). After more than eight days of culture, CD4+ T cells were isolated. Cells permitting, SARS-CoV-2 S/N and four cold-coronavirus spikes were tested on unexposed-donor CD4+ T cells. The TCR comes from a human donor in good health. The sequenced material came from CD4+ T cells from PBMCs, cultured in vitro.

The DNA of the CDR3 is TGTGCCAGCAGTCCGAGAACAGGGGGGAATAATTCACCCCTCCACTTT. It codes for CASSPRTGGNNSPLHF. The chain carries TRBV2 and TRBJ1-6; 8 nucleotides agree with TRBD1. This CDR3 contains 16 residues. V was clipped by 5 bases and J by 5 bases; unmatched bases: 8. Germline assignment: CDR1 SNHLY and CDR2 FYNNEI. Together with reference TRBV2 and TRBJ1-6, the CDR3 gives the full variable domain: EPEVTQTPSHQVTQMGQEVILRCVPISNHLYFYWYRQILGQKVEFLVSFYNNEISEKSEIFDDQFSVERPDGSNFTLKIRSTKLEDSAMYFCASSPRTGGNNSPLHFGNGTRLTVT.